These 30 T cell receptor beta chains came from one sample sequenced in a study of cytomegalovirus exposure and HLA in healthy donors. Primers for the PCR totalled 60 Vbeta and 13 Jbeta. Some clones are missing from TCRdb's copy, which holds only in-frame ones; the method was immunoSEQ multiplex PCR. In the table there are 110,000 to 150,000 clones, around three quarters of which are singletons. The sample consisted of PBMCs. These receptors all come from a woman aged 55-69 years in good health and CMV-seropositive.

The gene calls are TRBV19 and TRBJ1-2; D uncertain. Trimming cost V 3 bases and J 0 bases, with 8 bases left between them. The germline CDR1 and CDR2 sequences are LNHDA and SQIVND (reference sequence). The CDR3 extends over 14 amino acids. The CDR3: CASSMREANYGYTF. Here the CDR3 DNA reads TGTGCCAGTAGTATGAGGGAGGCTAACTATGGCTACACCTTC.

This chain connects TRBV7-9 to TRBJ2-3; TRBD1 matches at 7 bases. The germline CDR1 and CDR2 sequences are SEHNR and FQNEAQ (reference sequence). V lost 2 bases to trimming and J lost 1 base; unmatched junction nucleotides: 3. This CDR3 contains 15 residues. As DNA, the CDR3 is TGTGCCAGCAGCTTACGGCAGGGGGGCACAGATACGCAGTATTTT. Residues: CASSLRQGGTDTQYF.

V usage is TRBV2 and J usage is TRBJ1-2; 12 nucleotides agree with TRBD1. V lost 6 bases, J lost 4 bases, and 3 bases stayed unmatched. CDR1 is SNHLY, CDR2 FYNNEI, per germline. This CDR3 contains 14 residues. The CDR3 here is CASRGQGASYGYTF. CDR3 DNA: TGTGCCAGCAGGGGACAGGGGGCTTCCTATGGCTACACCTTC.

For the CDR3, the DNA is TGCAGCGTTGAAGATGGAACGGAGGGAATCACTGAAGCTTTCTTT. It translates to CSVEDGTEGITEAFF. The V gene is TRBV29-1, the J gene TRBJ1-1, with D uncertain. Trimming cost V 0 bases and J 4 bases, with 15 bases left between them. Germline V gene lookup returns CDR1 SQVTM and CDR2 ANQGSEA. CDR3 length: 15 amino acids.

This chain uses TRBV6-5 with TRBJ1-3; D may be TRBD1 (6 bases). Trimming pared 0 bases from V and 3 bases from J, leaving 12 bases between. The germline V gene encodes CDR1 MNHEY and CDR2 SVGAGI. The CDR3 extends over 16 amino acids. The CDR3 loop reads CASSYSGGAVGNTIYF. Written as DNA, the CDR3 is TGTGCCAGCAGTTACTCGGGGGGGGCTGTTGGAAACACCATATATTTT.

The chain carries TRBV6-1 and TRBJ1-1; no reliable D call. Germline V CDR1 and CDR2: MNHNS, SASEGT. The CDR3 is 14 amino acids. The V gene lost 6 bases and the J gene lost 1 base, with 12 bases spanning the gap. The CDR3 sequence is CASREGWSNTEAFF. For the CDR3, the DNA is TGTGCCAGCAGGGAGGGTTGGTCGAACACTGAAGCTTTCTTT.

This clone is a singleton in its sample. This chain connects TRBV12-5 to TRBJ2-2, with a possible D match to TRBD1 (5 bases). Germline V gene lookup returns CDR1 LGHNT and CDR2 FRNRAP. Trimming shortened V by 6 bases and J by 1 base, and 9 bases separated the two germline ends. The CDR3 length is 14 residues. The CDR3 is CASGGTGNTGELFF. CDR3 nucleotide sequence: TGTGCTAGTGGGGGAACAGGGAACACCGGGGAGCTGTTTTTT.

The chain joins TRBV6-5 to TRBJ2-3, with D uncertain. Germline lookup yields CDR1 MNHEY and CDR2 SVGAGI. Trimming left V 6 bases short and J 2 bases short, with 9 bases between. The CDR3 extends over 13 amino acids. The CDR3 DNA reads TGTGCCAGCAGCCTCGTTATCACAGATACGCAGTATTTT. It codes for CASSLVITDTQYF.

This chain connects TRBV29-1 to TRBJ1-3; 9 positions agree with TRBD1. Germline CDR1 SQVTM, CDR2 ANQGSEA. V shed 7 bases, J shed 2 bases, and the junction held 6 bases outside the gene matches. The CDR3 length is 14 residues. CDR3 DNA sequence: TGCAGCGCCTCCGGGACAGGGACTGGAAACACCATATATTTT. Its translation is CSASGTGTGNTIYF.

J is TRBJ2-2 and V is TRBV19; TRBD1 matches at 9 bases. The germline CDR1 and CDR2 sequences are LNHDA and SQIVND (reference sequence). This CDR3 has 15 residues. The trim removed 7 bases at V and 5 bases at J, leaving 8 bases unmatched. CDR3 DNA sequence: TGTGCCAGTACCCGCGGGACAGGGTTGACCGGGGAGCTGTTTTTT. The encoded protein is CASTRGTGLTGELFF. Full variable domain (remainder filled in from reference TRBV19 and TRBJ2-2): DGGITQSPKYLFRKEGQNVTLSCEQNLNHDAMYWYRQDPGQGLRLIYYSQIVNDFQKGDIAEGYSVSREKKESFPLTVTSAQKNPTAFYLCASTRGTGLTGELFFGEGSRLTVL.

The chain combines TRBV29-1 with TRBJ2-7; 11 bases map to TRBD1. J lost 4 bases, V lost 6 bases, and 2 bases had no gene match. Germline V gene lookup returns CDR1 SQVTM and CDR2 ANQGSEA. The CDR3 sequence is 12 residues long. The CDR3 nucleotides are TGCAGCGTGGGACAGGGGGAATACGAGCAGTACTTC. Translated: CSVGQGEYEQYF.

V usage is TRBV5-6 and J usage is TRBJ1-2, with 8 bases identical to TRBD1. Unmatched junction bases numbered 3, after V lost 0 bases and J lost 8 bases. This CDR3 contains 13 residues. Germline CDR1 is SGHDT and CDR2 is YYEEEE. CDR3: CASSLAGGRGYTF. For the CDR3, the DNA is TGTGCCAGCAGCTTGGCAGGGGGCAGAGGCTACACCTTC. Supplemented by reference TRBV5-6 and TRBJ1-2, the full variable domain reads DAGVTQSPTHLIKTRGQQVTLRCSPKSGHDTVSWYQQALGQGPQFIFQYYEEEERQRGNFPDRFSGHQFPNYSSELNVNALLLGDSALYLCASSLAGGRGYTFGSGTRLTVV.

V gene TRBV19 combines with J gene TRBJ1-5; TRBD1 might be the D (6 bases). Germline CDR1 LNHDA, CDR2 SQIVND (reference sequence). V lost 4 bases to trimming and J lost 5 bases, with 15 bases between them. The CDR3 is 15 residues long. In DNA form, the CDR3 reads TGTGCCAGTAGTACCCACAGGGTGGGGGATCAGCCCCAGCATTTT. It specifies CASSTHRVGDQPQHF.

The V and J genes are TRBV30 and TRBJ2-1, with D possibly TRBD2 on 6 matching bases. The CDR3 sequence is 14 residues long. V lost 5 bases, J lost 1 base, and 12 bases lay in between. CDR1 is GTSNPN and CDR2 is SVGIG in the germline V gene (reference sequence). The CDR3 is CAWPSGLSYNEQFF. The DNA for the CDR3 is TGTGCCTGGCCGTCGGGACTGTCCTACAATGAGCAGTTCTTC.

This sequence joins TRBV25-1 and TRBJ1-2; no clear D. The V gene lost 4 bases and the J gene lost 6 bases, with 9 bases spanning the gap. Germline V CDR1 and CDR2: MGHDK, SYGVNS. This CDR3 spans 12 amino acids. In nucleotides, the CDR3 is TGTGCCAGCAGTGTGTCTGGGCATGGCTACACCTTC. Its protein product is CASSVSGHGYTF.

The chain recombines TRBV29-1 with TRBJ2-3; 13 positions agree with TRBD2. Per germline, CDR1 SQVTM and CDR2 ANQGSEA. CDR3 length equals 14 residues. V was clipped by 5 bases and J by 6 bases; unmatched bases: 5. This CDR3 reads CSVRTSGRWDTQYF. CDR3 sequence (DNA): TGCAGCGTTCGGACTAGCGGGAGATGGGATACGCAGTATTTT.

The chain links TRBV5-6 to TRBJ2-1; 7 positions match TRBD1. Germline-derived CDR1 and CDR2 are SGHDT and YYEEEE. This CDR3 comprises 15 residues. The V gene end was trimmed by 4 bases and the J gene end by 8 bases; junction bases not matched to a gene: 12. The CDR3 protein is CASSSKTGLHDEQFF. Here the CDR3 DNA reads TGTGCCAGCAGCAGCAAGACAGGGTTACATGATGAGCAGTTCTTC.

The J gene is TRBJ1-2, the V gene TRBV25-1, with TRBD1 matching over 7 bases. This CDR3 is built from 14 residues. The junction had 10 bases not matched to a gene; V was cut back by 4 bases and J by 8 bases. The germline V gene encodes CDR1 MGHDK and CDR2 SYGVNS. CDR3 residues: CASSGPTGSGGYTF. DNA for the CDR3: TGTGCCAGCAGTGGCCCGACAGGGTCAGGAGGCTACACCTTC.

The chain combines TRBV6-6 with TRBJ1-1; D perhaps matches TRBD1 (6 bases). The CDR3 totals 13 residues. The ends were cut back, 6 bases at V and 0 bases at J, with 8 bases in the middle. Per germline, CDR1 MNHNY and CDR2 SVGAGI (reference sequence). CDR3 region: CASRDSLNTEAFF. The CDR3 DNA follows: TGTGCCAGCAGGGACAGCCTGAACACTGAAGCTTTCTTT.

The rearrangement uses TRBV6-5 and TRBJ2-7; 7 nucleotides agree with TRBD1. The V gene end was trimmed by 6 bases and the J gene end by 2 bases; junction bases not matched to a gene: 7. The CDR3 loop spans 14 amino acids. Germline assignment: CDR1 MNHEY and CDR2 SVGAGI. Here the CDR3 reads CASRKGGSPYEQYF. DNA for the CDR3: TGTGCCAGCAGGAAAGGGGGCTCCCCCTACGAGCAGTACTTC.

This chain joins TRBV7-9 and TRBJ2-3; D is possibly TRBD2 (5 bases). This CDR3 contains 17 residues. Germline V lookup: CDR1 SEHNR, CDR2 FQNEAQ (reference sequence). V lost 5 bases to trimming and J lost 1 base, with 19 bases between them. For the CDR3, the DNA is TGTGCCAGCAGCCAATCGCGGAGGCCAAGCGGCACAGATACGCAGTATTTT. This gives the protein CASSQSRRPSGTDTQYF.

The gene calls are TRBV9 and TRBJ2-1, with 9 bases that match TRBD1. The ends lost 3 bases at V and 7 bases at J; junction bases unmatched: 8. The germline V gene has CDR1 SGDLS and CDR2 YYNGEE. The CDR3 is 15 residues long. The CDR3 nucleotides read TGTGCCAGCAGCGCTCCGGGACAGGGTGGAAATGAGCAGTTCTTC. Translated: CASSAPGQGGNEQFF.

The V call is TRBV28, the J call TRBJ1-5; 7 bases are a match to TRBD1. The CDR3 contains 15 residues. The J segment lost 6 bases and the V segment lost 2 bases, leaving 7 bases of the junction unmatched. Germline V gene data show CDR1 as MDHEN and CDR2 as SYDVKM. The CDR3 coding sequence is TGTGCCAGCAGTTTAGGAGGGGGCATCCCTCAGCCCCAGCATTTT. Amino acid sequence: CASSLGGGIPQPQHF.

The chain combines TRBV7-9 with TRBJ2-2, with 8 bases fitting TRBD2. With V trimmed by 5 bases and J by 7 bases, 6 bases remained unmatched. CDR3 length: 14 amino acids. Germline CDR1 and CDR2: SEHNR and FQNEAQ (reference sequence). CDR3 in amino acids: CASSLDGTSGELFF. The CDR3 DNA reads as TGTGCCAGCAGCCTGGACGGGACTAGCGGGGAGCTGTTTTTT.

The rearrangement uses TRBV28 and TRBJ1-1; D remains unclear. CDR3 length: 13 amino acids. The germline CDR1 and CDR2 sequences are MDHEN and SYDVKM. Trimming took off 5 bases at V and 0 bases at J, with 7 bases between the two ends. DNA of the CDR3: TGTGCCAGCAGTAACTACATGAACACTGAAGCTTTCTTT. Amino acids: CASSNYMNTEAFF.

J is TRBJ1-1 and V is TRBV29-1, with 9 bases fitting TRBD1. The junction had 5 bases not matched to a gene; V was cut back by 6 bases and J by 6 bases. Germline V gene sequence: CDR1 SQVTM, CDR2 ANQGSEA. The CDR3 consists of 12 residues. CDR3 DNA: TGCAGCGTGGGGACAGGGCCCCCTGAAGCTTTCTTT. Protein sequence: CSVGTGPPEAFF.

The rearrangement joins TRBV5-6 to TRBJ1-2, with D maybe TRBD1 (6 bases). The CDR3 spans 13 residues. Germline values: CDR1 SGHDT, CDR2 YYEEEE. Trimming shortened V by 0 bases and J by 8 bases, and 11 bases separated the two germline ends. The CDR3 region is CASSLGQVPGYTF. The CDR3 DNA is TGTGCCAGCAGCTTGGGACAGGTCCCGGGCTACACCTTC.

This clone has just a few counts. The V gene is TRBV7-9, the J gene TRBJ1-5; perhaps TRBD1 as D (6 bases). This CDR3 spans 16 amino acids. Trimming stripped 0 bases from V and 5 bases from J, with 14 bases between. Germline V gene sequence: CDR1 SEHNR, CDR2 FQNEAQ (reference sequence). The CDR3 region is CASSLARGGRDQPQHF. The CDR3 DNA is TGTGCCAGCAGCTTAGCCCGCGGGGGCAGGGATCAGCCCCAGCATTTT.

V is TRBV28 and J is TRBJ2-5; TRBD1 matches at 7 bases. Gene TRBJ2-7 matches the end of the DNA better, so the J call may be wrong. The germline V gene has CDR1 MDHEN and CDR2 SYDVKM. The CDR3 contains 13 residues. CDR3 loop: CASSSGDRDEQYF. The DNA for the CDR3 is TGTGCCAGCAGTTCCGGTGACAGGGACGAGCAGTACTTC.

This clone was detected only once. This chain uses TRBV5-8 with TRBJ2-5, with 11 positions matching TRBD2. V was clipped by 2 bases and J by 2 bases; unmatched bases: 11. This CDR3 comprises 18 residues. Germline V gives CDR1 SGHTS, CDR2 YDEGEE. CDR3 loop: CASSLALLAGAQQETQYF. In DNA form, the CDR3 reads TGTGCCAGCAGCTTAGCCCTACTAGCGGGAGCCCAGCAAGAGACCCAGTACTTC.